Shown below are 3 T cell receptor beta chains from a single sample sequenced in a study of blood T cell repertoires in COVID-19. Clones were sequenced by immunoSEQ multiplex PCR, and TCRdb holds only the in-frame ones, with some missing. The sample has some 58,000 clones; 75% to 90% are singletons. Sequenced input: peripheral blood. These receptors were taken from a man between 60 and 70 years old with COVID-19, enrolled during active disease.

This rearrangement joins TRBV15 to TRBJ2-7, with 9 positions matching TRBD1. Trimming at V came to 2 bases and at J to 3 bases, leaving 8 bases not matched to a gene. This CDR3 has 16 amino acids. Germline CDR1 LNHNV, CDR2 YYDKDF (reference sequence). CDR3 sequence reads: CATSRTRDRALYEQYF. CDR3 in DNA: TGTGCCACCAGCAGAACCCGGGACAGGGCACTCTACGAGCAGTACTTC.

This clone was seen only once. The V and J genes are TRBV11-2 and TRBJ2-7; 9 bases map to TRBD2. This CDR3 is built from 15 residues. CDR1 SGHAT and CDR2 FQNNGV come from the germline V gene. The trim removed 7 bases at V and 4 bases at J, leaving 11 bases unmatched. The CDR3 region has the DNA TGTGCCAGCAAACATAGCGGGAGAGCGAGGTACGAGCAGTACTTC. Translated, it gives CASKHSGRARYEQYF. Complete variable domain (other parts from reference TRBV11-2 and TRBJ2-7): EAGVAQSPRYKIIEKRQSVAFWCNPISGHATLYWYQQILGQGPKLLIQFQNNGVVDDSQLPKDRFSAERLKGVDSTLKIQPAKLEDSAVYLCASKHSGRARYEQYFGPGTRLTVT.

The chain carries TRBV7-2 and TRBJ2-5; possible D gene TRBD2, 6 bases. The CDR3 runs to 15 residues. V was cut by 1 base and J by 5 bases, with 14 bases left in between. Germline V gene lookup returns CDR1 SGHTA and CDR2 FQGNSA. The CDR3 bases are TGTGCCAGCAGCTTAGATGGGGGGACCTATGAGACCCAGTACTTC. Protein sequence: CASSLDGGTYETQYF.